This TCR beta chain emerged from a study of blood T cell repertoires in COVID-19. Background on the study: Acute-phase and convalescent COVID-19 samples originated in the United States, Italy and Spain. The cDNA or gDNA used as material had been derived from T cells, B-cell-depleted T cells, or PBMCs.

J was trimmed by 6 bases and V by 6 bases; bases with no gene match: 4. The CDR3 consists of 14 residues. The germline gives CDR1 SGDLS, CDR2 YYNGEE. As processed by the authors: Scientists estimated how many nucleated cells there were by amplifying reference gene primers. Generated by immunoSEQ multiplex PCR, the TCRdb table keeps only in-frame clones and is missing some. V, J and clone size derive from that table, while D and trimming were established from the DNA sequence. The sample carries about 160,000 clones, approximately 86% recorded once. This clone showed up just once. Source material: peripheral blood. This sequence was found in a woman in her sixties or seventies who had recovered from COVID-19. This chain joins TRBV9 and TRBJ2-2, with 11 bases fitting TRBD2. The CDR3 loop reads CASTGLAGSGELFF. CDR3 DNA sequence: TGTGCCAGCACTGGACTAGCGGGTTCCGGGGAGCTGTTTTTT. The full variable domain, completed using reference TRBV9 and TRBJ2-2, is DSGVTQTPKHLITATGQRVTLRCSPRSGDLSVYWYQQSLDQGLQFLIQYYNGEERAKGNILERFSAQQFPDLHSELNLSSLELGDSALYFCASTGLAGSGELFFGEGSRLTVL.